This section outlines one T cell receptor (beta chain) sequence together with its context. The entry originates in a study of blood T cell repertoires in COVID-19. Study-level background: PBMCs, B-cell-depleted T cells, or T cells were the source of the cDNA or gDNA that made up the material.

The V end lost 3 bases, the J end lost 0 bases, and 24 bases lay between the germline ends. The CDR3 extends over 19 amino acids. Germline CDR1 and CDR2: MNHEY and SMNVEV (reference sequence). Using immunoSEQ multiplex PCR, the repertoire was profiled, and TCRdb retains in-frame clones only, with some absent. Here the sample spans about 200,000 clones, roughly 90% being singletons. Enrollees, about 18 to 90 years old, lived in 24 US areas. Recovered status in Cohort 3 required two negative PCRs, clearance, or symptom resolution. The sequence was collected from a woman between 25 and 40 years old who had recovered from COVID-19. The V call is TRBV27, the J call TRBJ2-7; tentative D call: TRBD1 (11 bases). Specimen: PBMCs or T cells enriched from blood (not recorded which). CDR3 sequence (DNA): TGTGCCAGCAGTTTCTCCGGACAGGGGGCTAGCGGGAGCTCCTACGAGCAGTACTTC. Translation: CASSFSGQGASGSSYEQYF.